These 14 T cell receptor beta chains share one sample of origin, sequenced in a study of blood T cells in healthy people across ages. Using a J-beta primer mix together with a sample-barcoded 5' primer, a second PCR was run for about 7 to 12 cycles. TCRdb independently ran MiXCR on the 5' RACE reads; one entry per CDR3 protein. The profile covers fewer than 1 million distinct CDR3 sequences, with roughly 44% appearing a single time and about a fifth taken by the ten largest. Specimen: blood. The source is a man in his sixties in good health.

The chain's CDR3 is CASKARDHYQPQHF. The DNA for the CDR3 is TGTGCCAGCAAGGCCAGGGACCATTATCAGCCCCAGCATTTT. The chain recombines TRBV6-2 or TRBV6-3 with TRBJ1-5, with D possibly matching TRBD1 (5 bases). CDR3 size: 14 residues. CDR1 and CDR2 (germline): MNHEY, SVGEGT. With 7 bases removed from V and 5 bases from J, the gap between germline ends came to 15 bases.

CDR3: CATLRAGEDEAFF. The CDR3 DNA sequence: TGTGCCACCTTGAGGGCAGGAGAGGATGAAGCTTTCTTT. The chain is built from TRBV10-3 and TRBJ1-1; D unresolved. Germline V gene sequence: CDR1 ENHRY, CDR2 SYGVKD. V was cut by 10 bases and J by 7 bases, with 19 bases left in between. The CDR3 runs 13 residues.

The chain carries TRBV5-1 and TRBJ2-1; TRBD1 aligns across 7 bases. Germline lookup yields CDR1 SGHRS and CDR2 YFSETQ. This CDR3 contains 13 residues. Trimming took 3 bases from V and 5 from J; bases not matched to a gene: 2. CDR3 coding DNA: TGCGCCAGCAGCTGGGGACAGAACAATGAGCAGTTCTTC. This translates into CASSWGQNNEQFF.

The CDR3 here is CASSVGGTANEKLFF. CDR3 in DNA: TGTGCCAGCAGCGTAGGAGGTACCGCTAATGAAAAACTGTTTTTT. The chain joins TRBV9 to TRBJ1-4; D unresolved. Germline-derived CDR1 and CDR2 are SGDLS and YYNGEE. The CDR3 is 15 amino acids. Deletions cut 0 bases from V and 3 bases from J, with 9 bases between.

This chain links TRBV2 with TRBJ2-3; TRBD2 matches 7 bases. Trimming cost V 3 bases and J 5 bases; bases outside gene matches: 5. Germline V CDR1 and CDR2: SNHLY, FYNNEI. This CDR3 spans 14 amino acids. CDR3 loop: CASSDASGGDTQYF. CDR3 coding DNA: TGTGCCAGCAGTGACGCTAGCGGCGGAGATACGCAGTATTTT.

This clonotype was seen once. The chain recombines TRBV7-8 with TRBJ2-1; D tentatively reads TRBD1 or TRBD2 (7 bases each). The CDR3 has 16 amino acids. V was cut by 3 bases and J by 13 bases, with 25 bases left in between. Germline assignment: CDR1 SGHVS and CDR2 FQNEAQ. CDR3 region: CASSFSGRGREKTQFF. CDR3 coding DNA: TGTGCCAGCAGCTTTTCCGGCAGGGGGAGGGAGAAGACCCAGTTCTTC.

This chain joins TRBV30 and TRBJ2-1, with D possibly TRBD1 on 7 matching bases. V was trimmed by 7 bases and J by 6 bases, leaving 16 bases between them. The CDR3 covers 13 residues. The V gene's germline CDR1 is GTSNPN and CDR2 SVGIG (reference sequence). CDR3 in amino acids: CASRQGLFNEQFF. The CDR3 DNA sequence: TGTGCCTCTCGACAGGGACTTTTCAATGAGCAGTTCTTC.

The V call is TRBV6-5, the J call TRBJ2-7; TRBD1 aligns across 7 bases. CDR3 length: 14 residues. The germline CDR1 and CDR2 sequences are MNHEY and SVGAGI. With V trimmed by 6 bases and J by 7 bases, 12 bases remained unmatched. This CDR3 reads CASSPRTGLREQYF. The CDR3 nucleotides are TGTGCCAGCAGCCCCAGGACAGGCCTCCGGGAGCAGTACTTC.

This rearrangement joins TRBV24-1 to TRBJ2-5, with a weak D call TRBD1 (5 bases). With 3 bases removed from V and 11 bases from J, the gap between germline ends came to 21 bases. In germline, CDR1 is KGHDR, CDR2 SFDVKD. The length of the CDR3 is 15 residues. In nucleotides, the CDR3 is TGTGCCACCAGTGATCTTGACCAGGGAAACAATGAGCAGTACTTC. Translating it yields CATSDLDQGNNEQYF.

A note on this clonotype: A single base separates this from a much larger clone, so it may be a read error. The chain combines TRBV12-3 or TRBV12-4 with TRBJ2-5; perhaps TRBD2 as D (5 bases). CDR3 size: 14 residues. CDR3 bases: TGTGCCGGCAGTCCTCGCGAGAGAGGGGAGACCCAGTACTTC. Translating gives CAGSPRERGETQYF.

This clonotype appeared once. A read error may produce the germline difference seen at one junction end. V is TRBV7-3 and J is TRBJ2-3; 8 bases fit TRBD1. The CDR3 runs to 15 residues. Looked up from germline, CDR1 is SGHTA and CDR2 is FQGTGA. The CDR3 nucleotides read TGTGCCGGCAGCTTAGGGACAGGTATTGCAGATACGCAGTATTTT. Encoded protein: CAGSLGTGIADTQYF.

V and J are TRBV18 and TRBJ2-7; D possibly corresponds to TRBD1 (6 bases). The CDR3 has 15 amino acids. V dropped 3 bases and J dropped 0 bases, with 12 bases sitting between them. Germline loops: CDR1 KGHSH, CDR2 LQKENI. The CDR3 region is CASSPPQGSSYEQYF. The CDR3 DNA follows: TGTGCCAGCTCACCTCCACAGGGAAGCTCCTACGAGCAGTACTTC.

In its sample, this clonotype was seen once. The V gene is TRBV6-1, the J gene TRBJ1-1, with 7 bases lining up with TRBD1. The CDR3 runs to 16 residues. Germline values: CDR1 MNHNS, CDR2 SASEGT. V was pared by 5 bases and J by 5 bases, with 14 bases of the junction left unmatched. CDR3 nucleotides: TGTGCCAGCAGTAGAACGGAGACAGGGATGGTGACTGAAGCTTTCTTT. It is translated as CASSRTETGMVTEAFF.

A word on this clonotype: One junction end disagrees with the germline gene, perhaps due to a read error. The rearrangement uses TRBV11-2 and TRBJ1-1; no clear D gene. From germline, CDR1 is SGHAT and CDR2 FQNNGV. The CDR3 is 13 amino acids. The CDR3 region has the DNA TGTGCCAGCAGCGTAGATCTTCTTGGTGAAGCTTTCTTT. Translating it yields CASSVDLLGEAFF.